The 6 T cell receptor beta chains listed next were all sequenced from one sample in a study of spatial heterogeneity in lung cancer (dated by TCRdb to about 2019). What the time point label conveys for this sample: sample taken at primary tumor resection. Whole RNA extracted from tumor and nontumor lung tissue, or from cryopreserved PBMC samples, was used for TCR sequencing without cell sorting. Library preparation employed 5' RACE. This sample was sequenced with a NextSeq 500. TCRdb handled the public reads itself, with Q25 trimming in fastp and clone calling in MiXCR, and kept productive beta chains. Each entry is one CDR3 protein sequence, shown with its most common DNA and genes. The sample table records 80,000 to 95,000 distinct CDR3 sequences; over 8.5% of these occur just once. The ten most abundant clones make up 6.9% of the sample. The sequencing here drew on PBMCs, taken at surgery. The source of these receptors is a male donor with early-stage non-small cell lung cancer.

In its sample, this clonotype was seen many times. The chain is built from TRBV10-3 and TRBJ1-4; a weak D match, TRBD1 (5 bases). Trimming took off 0 bases at V and 8 bases at J, with 10 bases between the two ends. There are 14 residues in the CDR3. The germline V gene has CDR1 ENHRY and CDR2 SYGVKD. As DNA, the CDR3 is TGTGCCATCAGTGAGTCGCAGGGTTCAGAAAAACTGTTTTTT. It codes for CAISESQGSEKLFF.

The rearrangement uses TRBV14 and TRBJ2-1, with D tentatively TRBD2 (6 bases). Trimming removed 4 bases at V and 3 bases at J, with 13 bases between. The CDR3 runs 15 residues. CDR1 is SGHDN, CDR2 FVKESK, per germline. CDR3 sequence (DNA): TGTGCCAGCAGCCTTTCGGGAGTAGGCTACAATGAGCAGTTCTTC. Translating gives CASSLSGVGYNEQFF.

This clonotype came up a few times. The chain has TRBV9 and TRBJ2-7; 10 bases fit TRBD1. The J segment lost 3 bases and the V segment lost 4 bases, leaving 7 bases of the junction unmatched. There are 15 residues in the CDR3. The germline V gene encodes CDR1 SGDLS and CDR2 YYNGEE. Here the CDR3 reads CASSSWDRGHYEQYF. The CDR3 nucleotides are TGTGCCAGCAGCTCGTGGGACAGGGGCCACTACGAGCAGTACTTC.

This clonotype was recorded at least ten times. The chain employs TRBV29-1 and TRBJ2-1; TRBD2 matches 14 bases. Germline CDR1 reads SQVTM; CDR2 reads ANQGSEA. V dropped 8 bases and J dropped 13; count of bases not matched to a gene: 13. This CDR3 has 14 amino acids. The DNA for the CDR3 is TGCAGCTCCATCCCCCCGGGACTAGCGGGAGAACAGTTCTTC. It is translated as CSSIPPGLAGEQFF.

This clonotype showed up many times. The genes are TRBV7-9 and TRBJ2-1, with D hard to call. The V gene's germline CDR1 is SEHNR and CDR2 FQNEAQ (reference sequence). V lost 1 base, J lost 3 bases, and 13 bases lay in between. The CDR3 runs to 16 residues. Here the CDR3 reads CASSLGVPPDYNEQFF. In DNA, the CDR3 is TGTGCCAGCAGCTTAGGAGTACCCCCTGACTACAATGAGCAGTTCTTC.

This clonotype has a count of ten or more. The V call is TRBV10-3, the J call TRBJ2-1, with D perhaps matching TRBD2 (5 bases). CDR3 size: 15 residues. V dropped 0 bases and J dropped 7 bases, with 13 bases sitting between them. Germline CDR1 and CDR2: ENHRY and SYGVKD. The CDR3 DNA reads as TGTGCCATCAGTGAGTCGTGGGAGTTAGGGAATGAGCAGTTCTTC. It is translated as CAISESWELGNEQFF.